One and the same sample provided the 14 T cell receptor beta chains below, sequenced in a study of shared clonotypes between healthy human individuals. Clones were read by immunoSEQ multiplex PCR, and TCRdb kept only the in-frame ones, dropping some. The top ten clones hold under 1.5% of a sample with 1.5 million to 2.5 million clones, roughly 94% of them seen once. CD45RO-negative, CCR7-selected cells formed the naive CD8 fraction, which excluded terminally differentiated effector memory CD45RA+ cells. Material: naive CD8+ T cells sorted from blood. The receptor set was obtained from a man aged 18 to 30 in good health.

V and J are TRBV10-3 and TRBJ2-5, with D possibly called TRBD1 or TRBD2 (7 bases each). The ends were cut back, 4 bases at V and 5 bases at J, with 14 bases in the middle. This CDR3 has 14 amino acids. Germline CDR1 reads ENHRY; CDR2 reads SYGVKD. CDR3 protein: CAISAGTAGETQYF. The CDR3 DNA is TGTGCCATCAGTGCCGGGACAGCGGGGGAGACCCAGTACTTC.

The sample holds one count of this clone. The chain employs TRBV9 and TRBJ2-2; D is uncertain. V was clipped by 0 bases and J by 8 bases, with 5 bases between them. The CDR3 consists of 12 residues. CDR1 SGDLS and CDR2 YYNGEE come from the germline V gene. The CDR3 reads CASSVDEGELFF. The CDR3, as DNA: TGTGCCAGCAGCGTAGATGAGGGGGAGCTGTTTTTT.

Only one count was recorded for this clone. Distinct nucleotide sequences in the sample also encode this CDR3. The chain uses TRBV27 and TRBJ2-7, with D uncertain. The V end lost 3 bases, the J end lost 0 bases, and 9 bases lay between the germline ends. Germline V gives CDR1 MNHEY, CDR2 SMNVEV (reference sequence). CDR3 size: 14 residues. The CDR3 sequence: CASSLGQSSYEQYF. The CDR3 region has the DNA TGTGCCAGCAGTTTGGGTCAGAGCTCCTACGAGCAGTACTTC.

The chain is built from TRBV18 and TRBJ2-3; D ambiguous. CDR3 size: 14 residues. V dropped 3 bases and J dropped 2 bases, with 9 bases sitting between them. Per the germline V gene, CDR1 is KGHSH and CDR2 is LQKENI. CDR3 in amino acids: CASSPNRYTDTQYF. The CDR3 nucleotides are TGTGCCAGCTCACCCAACCGGTACACAGATACGCAGTATTTT.

The chain's CDR3 is CASFRGTDTQYF. CDR3 in DNA: TGTGCCAGCTTTAGAGGCACAGATACGCAGTATTTT. The V and J genes are TRBV28 and TRBJ2-3; the D is unclear. V was shortened by 8 bases and J by 1 base, with 7 bases between the two germline ends. CDR3 length equals 12 residues. CDR1 MDHEN and CDR2 SYDVKM come from the germline V gene.

J is TRBJ1-2 and V is TRBV6-6, with TRBD1 as a possible D gene (5 bases). Germline V gives CDR1 MNHNY, CDR2 SVGAGI (reference sequence). V lost 2 bases, J lost 7 bases, and 17 bases lay in between. This CDR3 comprises 15 residues. The CDR3 sequence is CASSYPGTHGRGYTF. Here the CDR3 DNA reads TGTGCCAGCAGTTACCCCGGGACCCACGGGCGTGGCTACACCTTC.

V gene TRBV5-4 combines with J gene TRBJ2-2, with D possibly matching TRBD1 (6 bases). The CDR3 is made up of 14 amino acids. Germline-derived CDR1 and CDR2 are SGHNT and YYREEE (reference sequence). Trimming removed 4 bases at V and 2 bases at J, with 9 bases between. CDR3 in DNA: TGTGCCAGCAGCCCCGGGACAAACACCGGGGAGCTGTTTTTT. Protein product: CASSPGTNTGELFF.

This chain uses TRBV4-1 with TRBJ1-5; no firm D call. V was trimmed by 1 base and J by 0 bases, leaving 10 bases between them. Germline V CDR1 and CDR2: MGHRA, YSYEKL. This CDR3 comprises 16 residues. The CDR3 DNA follows: TGCGCCAGCAGCCAAGTTTCCGGGCCTAGCAATCAGCCCCAGCATTTT. It specifies CASSQVSGPSNQPQHF.

V usage is TRBV29-1 and J usage is TRBJ2-3; no clear D. V lost 3 bases and J 6 bases, leaving 13 bases between the germline ends. The CDR3 has 13 amino acids. In germline, CDR1 is SQVTM, CDR2 ANQGSEA. The CDR3 reads CSVDSGKMDTQYF. The CDR3 DNA reads TGCAGCGTTGACTCTGGGAAGATGGATACGCAGTATTTT.

This chain's CDR3 is CASRLGSSSYEQYF. The DNA of the CDR3 is TGTGCCAGTAGACTTGGCTCAAGCTCCTACGAGCAGTACTTC. The chain joins TRBV19 to TRBJ2-7; D unresolved. The germline CDR1 and CDR2 sequences are LNHDA and SQIVND (reference sequence). The CDR3 runs 14 residues. V was clipped by 6 bases and J by 0 bases, with 12 bases between them. Supplemented by reference TRBV19 and TRBJ2-7, the full variable domain reads DGGITQSPKYLFRKEGQNVTLSCEQNLNHDAMYWYRQDPGQGLRLIYYSQIVNDFQKGDIAEGYSVSREKKESFPLTVTSAQKNPTAFYLCASRLGSSSYEQYFGPGTRLTVT.

The V and J genes are TRBV9 and TRBJ2-1, with D uncertain. The CDR3 has 12 amino acids. Germline values: CDR1 SGDLS, CDR2 YYNGEE. The V and J ends lost 5 bases and 9 bases respectively, with 12 bases between them. The CDR3 nucleotides are TGTGCCAGCAGTGGGAAGTGGGGTGAGCAGTTCTTC. It specifies CASSGKWGEQFF.

The chain has TRBV5-1 and TRBJ2-5; D possibly matches TRBD1 or TRBD2 (5 bases each). V shed 3 bases and J shed 3 bases, with 15 bases lying between them. CDR1 and CDR2 from the germline V gene are SGHRS and YFSETQ. This CDR3 contains 15 residues. DNA for the CDR3: TGCGCCAGCAGCTCATCGGGACGGCGGGAAGAGACCCAGTACTTC. Protein product: CASSSSGRREETQYF.

The rearrangement links TRBV27 to TRBJ1-6, with a possible D match to TRBD1 (5 bases). Germline V CDR1 and CDR2: MNHEY, SMNVEV (reference sequence). V dropped 4 bases and J dropped 6 bases, with 13 bases sitting between them. This CDR3 comprises 15 residues. CDR3 amino acids: CASSSPGLLNSPLHF. The CDR3 DNA is TGTGCCAGCAGTTCACCGGGACTGCTTAATTCACCCCTCCACTTT.

The chain combines TRBV7-2 with TRBJ2-1, with D unresolved. Germline CDR1 SGHTA, CDR2 FQGNSA. Trimming cost V 5 bases and J 4 bases, with 9 bases left between them. The CDR3 runs to 13 residues. CDR3 loop: CASSLPTYNEQFF. Here the CDR3 DNA reads TGTGCCAGCAGCCTCCCTACATACAATGAGCAGTTCTTC. Full variable domain (remainder filled in from reference TRBV7-2 and TRBJ2-1): GAGVSQSPSNKVTEKGKDVELRCDPISGHTALYWYRQSLGQGLEFLIYFQGNSAPDKSGLPSDRFSAERTGGSVSTLTIQRTQQEDSAVYLCASSLPTYNEQFFGPGTRLTVL.